This T cell receptor (beta chain) is drawn from a study of T cell responses to AZD1222 COVID-19 vaccine. TCRdb's copy holds only in-frame clones and misses some; the assay was immunoSEQ multiplex PCR. This sample has 80,000 to 100,000 clones, with more than 80% found just once. Study-level findings and limits: Regions 160-218 and 743-854 dominated among vaccine-associated CD4 TCRs spanning spike. Donors in the cohort were predominantly white British and more often female, and clonal diversity was possibly underestimated. Targeting of unmutated variant regions was reportedly seen in nearly half of spike-specific TCRs.

As concerns this clone: Its antigen is unknown.

In germline, CDR1 is MNHEY, CDR2 SMNVEV (reference sequence). CDR3 length: 16 residues. The ends were cut back, 1 base at V and 0 bases at J, with 10 bases in the middle. The sample was peripheral blood, taken on day 0 of AZD1222 vaccination. The sequence was collected from an adult in good health. The chain is built from TRBV27 and TRBJ2-1, with D hard to call. CDR3 nucleotides: TGTGCCAGCAGTTTATATGGGCCGAGCTCCTACAATGAGCAGTTCTTC. This sequence encodes CASSLYGPSSYNEQFF.